The rows below give T cell receptor beta chains drawn from one sample of a study of cytomegalovirus exposure and HLA in healthy donors. TCRdb's table, derived via immunoSEQ multiplex PCR, lists solely in-frame clones and lacks some. The sample holds around 76,000 clones, more than 60% seen once. Input material: PBMCs. The receptors come from a man aged 35-49 years in good health and CMV-seronegative. The CDR3 runs from the conserved cysteine through the conserved F or W. Each record gives: V gene, J gene, CDR3 protein.

V: TRBV5-1; J: TRBJ1-5; CDR3: CASSGGVGWEQPQHF
V: TRBV19; J: TRBJ1-1; CDR3: CASNSYREGEAFF
V: TRBV7-3; J: TRBJ2-1; CDR3: CASSTGTGDNEQFF
V: TRBV5-1; J: TRBJ2-2; CDR3: CASSLASSGSGELFF
V: TRBV6-1; J: TRBJ2-7; CDR3: CASSELEQGEQYF
V: TRBV7-9; J: TRBJ1-2; CDR3: CASSLETTLFHGYTF
V: TRBV28; J: TRBJ2-5; CDR3: CASSLGLDRETQYF
V: TRBV5-1; J: TRBJ2-2; CDR3: CASRSTPLGGAGELFF
V: TRBV5-1; J: TRBJ1-1; CDR3: CASSAGTGGESAFF
V: TRBV19; J: TRBJ2-1; CDR3: CASSISGGRANEQFF
V: TRBV29-1; J: TRBJ2-1; CDR3: CSAHRSSYNEQFF
V: TRBV7-9; J: TRBJ2-3; CDR3: CSSSLGGLAGTDTQYF
V: TRBV28; J: TRBJ2-1; CDR3: CASNADRGYEQFF
V: TRBV6-6; J: TRBJ2-3; CDR3: CASSQISGPSTDTQYF
V: TRBV9; J: TRBJ2-1; CDR3: CASSVRGLAVNNEQFF
V: TRBV19; J: TRBJ2-3; CDR3: CASSMVAGATDTQYF
V: TRBV7-9; J: TRBJ2-7; CDR3: CASSPTLTGNYEQYF
V: TRBV18; J: TRBJ2-1; CDR3: CASSPRGTSGSYNEQFF
V: TRBV18; J: TRBJ2-3; CDR3: CASSPMGQGPDTQYF
V: TRBV2; J: TRBJ1-2; CDR3: CASDRDRSYGYTF
V: TRBV28; J: TRBJ2-7; CDR3: CASSLAGTYSYEQYF
V: TRBV5-4; J: TRBJ2-1; CDR3: CASSLKTRLIQTPYNEQFF
V: TRBV18; J: TRBJ2-1; CDR3: CASSPGAGGANEQFF
V: TRBV5-4; J: TRBJ2-1; CDR3: CASSLEDRGWDEQFF
V: TRBV6-6; J: NA; CDR3: CASSLAQTSREQYF
V: TRBV5-4; J: TRBJ2-1; CDR3: CASSLLAGEREQFF
V: TRBV6-5; J: TRBJ2-7; CDR3: CASSYMEHQYF
V: TRBV19; J: TRBJ2-1; CDR3: CASSPTGGISYNEQFF
V: TRBV5-4; J: TRBJ2-5; CDR3: CASSLAGTEETQYF
V: TRBV28; J: TRBJ2-6; CDR3: CASSWGGVFSSGANVLTF
V: TRBV5-1; J: TRBJ2-7; CDR3: CASSEGQEAYEQYF
V: TRBV6-5; J: TRBJ1-1; CDR3: CASSSPAGGNTEAFF
V: TRBV5-1; J: TRBJ2-2; CDR3: CASSGIISGSGTGELFF
V: TRBV11-2; J: TRBJ1-1; CDR3: CASSVQGEAFF
V: TRBV7-9; J: TRBJ2-7; CDR3: CASTAPPRDYSYEQYF
V: TRBV28; J: TRBJ1-2; CDR3: CASSSSGLPRGYTF
V: TRBV10-3; J: TRBJ1-1; CDR3: CAISEYKGLNTEAFF
V: TRBV21-1; J: TRBJ2-1; CDR3: CASSKPSGSRDEQFF
V: TRBV27; J: TRBJ1-2; CDR3: CASRPWRDAYGYTF
V: TRBV5-1; J: TRBJ1-4; CDR3: CASSSGQGHEKLFF
V: TRBV28; J: TRBJ2-1; CDR3: CASSARDLAPIRFF
V: TRBV7-9; J: TRBJ1-2; CDR3: CASSLGTPNYGYTF
V: TRBV12-5; J: TRBJ2-3; CDR3: CASGSSLAGTPDTQYF
V: TRBV7-9; J: TRBJ2-2; CDR3: CASSLAASGTGELFF
V: TRBV5-6; J: TRBJ1-2; CDR3: CASTLRGNSANYGYTF
V: TRBV7-6; J: TRBJ2-5; CDR3: CASSLGLAQYLGETQYF
V: TRBV19; J: TRBJ2-5; CDR3: CASKKGGAARAQETQYF
V: TRBV5-1; J: TRBJ2-2; CDR3: CASSLRAGVRIGELFF